This T cell receptor beta chain was recorded in a study of OX40 agonist ivuxolimab in advanced cancers. Study-wide findings and caveats: Clonal expansion from baseline to week 6 occurred in both CD4+ and CD8+ T cells.

Sequencing was performed with immunoSEQ multiplex PCR; in TCRdb, only in-frame clones are kept and a portion is missing. The sample consists of about 52,000 clones, 85% to 95% of them appearing once. Points on this clone: Its antigen is unidentified.

The germline V gene has CDR1 DFQATT and CDR2 SNEGSKA (reference sequence). The CDR3 contains 11 residues. Trimming cost V 0 bases and J 10 bases, with 9 bases left between them. The J gene is TRBJ2-5, the V gene TRBV20-1; maybe TRBD1 (6 bases). The source material was CD4+ or CD8+ T cells sorted from blood, sampled in a trial of the OX40 agonist ivuxolimab. This TCR was sampled from an adult with an advanced solid tumor such as melanoma, head and neck, liver or kidney cancer. The CDR3 coding sequence is TGCAGTGCTAGAGACCCAGGGGACCAGTACTTC. Residues: CSARDPGDQYF.